This TCR beta chain was profiled in a study of neurological immune-mediated disorders. Study-level results: HTLV-1-associated myelopathy had the most TCR clonal expansion, while multiple sclerosis had the least, a level that fell below healthy controls. No CDR3 amino acid sequences recurred among expanded clones across subjects, suggesting private repertoires in all groups.

This clonotype was observed at least ten times. Its antigen remains unknown. Sorted libraries drew on approximately 980,000 CD4+ or CD8+ T cells. With 10-nucleotide random UMIs, 5'RACE was used to make the cDNA. Each CDR3 protein gets one entry after TCRdb re-called the 5' RACE reads with MiXCR. The repertoire holds 20,000 to 25,000 distinct CDR3 sequences, with around 6% as singletons. From germline, CDR1 is SGDLS and CDR2 YYNGEE. The CDR3 runs to 19 residues. Unmatched junction bases numbered 12, after V lost 0 bases and J lost 0 bases. The clonotype originates from a man between 18 and 35 years old in good health. Sequencing was performed on CD8+ T cells from blood. The J gene is TRBJ2-3, the V gene TRBV9; 8 nucleotides line up with TRBD2. This CDR3 is CASSVAQFAGGSSTDTQYF. CDR3 bases: TGTGCCAGCAGCGTAGCTCAATTTGCGGGGGGATCTAGCACAGATACGCAGTATTTT.